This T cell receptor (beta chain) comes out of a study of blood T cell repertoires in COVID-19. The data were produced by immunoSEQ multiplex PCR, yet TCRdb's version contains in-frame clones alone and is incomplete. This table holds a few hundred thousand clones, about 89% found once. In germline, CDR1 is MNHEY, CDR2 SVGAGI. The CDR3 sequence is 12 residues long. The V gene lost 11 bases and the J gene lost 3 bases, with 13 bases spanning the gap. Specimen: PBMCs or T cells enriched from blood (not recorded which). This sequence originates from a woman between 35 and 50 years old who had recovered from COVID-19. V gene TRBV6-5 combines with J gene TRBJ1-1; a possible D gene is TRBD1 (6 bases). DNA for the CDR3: TGTGCCTCAACAGGGTGGGACACTGAAGCTTTCTTT. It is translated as CASTGWDTEAFF.